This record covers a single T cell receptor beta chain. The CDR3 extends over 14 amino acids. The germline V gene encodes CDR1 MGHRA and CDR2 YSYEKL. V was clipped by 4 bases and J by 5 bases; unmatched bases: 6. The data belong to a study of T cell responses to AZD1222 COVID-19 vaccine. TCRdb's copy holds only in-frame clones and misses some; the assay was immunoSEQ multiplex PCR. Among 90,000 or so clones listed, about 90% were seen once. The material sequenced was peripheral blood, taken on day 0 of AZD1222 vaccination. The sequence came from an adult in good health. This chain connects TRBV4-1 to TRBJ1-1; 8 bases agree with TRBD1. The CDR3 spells CASSLSQGVTEAFF. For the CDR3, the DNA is TGCGCCAGCAGCCTCTCACAGGGGGTGACTGAAGCTTTCTTT.